Below are 11 T cell receptor beta chains sequenced from a single sample in a study of T cells after yellow fever vaccination. TCRdb reprocessed the 5' RACE reads with MiXCR, giving one entry per CDR3 protein. Of 100,000 to 150,000 distinct CDR3 sequences listed, approximately 9% are singletons. The specimen was CD8+ T cells sorted from PBMCs, collected on the day of the yellow fever booster vaccination. The source of these receptors is a man between 18 and 29 years old who received the YFV17D yellow fever vaccine.

DNA of the CDR3: TGCGCCAGCAGCTGGGACAGTATCTCTGGGGCCAACGTCCTGACTTTC. This translates into CASSWDSISGANVLTF. The J gene is TRBJ2-6, the V gene TRBV5-1; 7 nucleotides agree with TRBD1. The length of the CDR3 is 16 residues. V gave up 3 bases and J gave up 0 bases; unmatched junction bases: 3. Looked up from germline, CDR1 is SGHRS and CDR2 is YFSETQ.

This clonotype was counted between two and nine times. V and J are TRBV14 and TRBJ1-2; tentatively, D is TRBD1 (5 bases). The CDR3 spans 16 residues. The germline V gene encodes CDR1 SGHDN and CDR2 FVKESK. With 0 bases removed from V and 3 bases from J, the gap between germline ends came to 14 bases. The chain's CDR3 is CASSQDSGSYYYGYTF. The CDR3 DNA reads TGTGCCAGCAGCCAAGATTCAGGGAGTTATTACTATGGCTACACCTTC.

The chain combines TRBV3-1 with TRBJ2-7, with TRBD1 as a possible D gene (5 bases). CDR1 is LGHDT and CDR2 is YNNKEL in the germline V gene (reference sequence). The V gene lost 1 base and the J gene lost 2 bases, with 12 bases spanning the gap. The CDR3 has 15 residues. CDR3: CASSQGGSPTYEQYF. CDR3 in DNA: TGTGCCAGCAGCCAAGGGGGCAGTCCTACCTACGAGCAGTACTTC.

V is TRBV7-2 and J is TRBJ2-1, with D uncertain. Germline V lookup: CDR1 SGHTA, CDR2 FQGNSA. V lost 3 bases to trimming and J lost 7 bases, with 19 bases between them. This CDR3 has 16 amino acids. CDR3 in DNA: TGTGCCAGCAGCTTCCGATCAGGACCCGCGATGAATGAGCAGTTCTTC. Translated: CASSFRSGPAMNEQFF.

This clonotype was recorded many times. The chain links TRBV5-5 to TRBJ2-1; TRBD1 might be the D (5 bases). The CDR3 contains 15 residues. The germline V and J ends were trimmed by 4 bases and 1 base, with 12 bases remaining between them. Germline-derived CDR1 and CDR2 are SGHKS and YYEKEE (reference sequence). The CDR3 spells CASSVHRISYNEQFF. The CDR3 bases are TGTGCCAGCAGCGTTCACAGGATTTCCTACAATGAGCAGTTCTTC. Looking up the rest from reference TRBV5-5 and TRBJ2-1 gives the full variable domain: DAGVTQSPTHLIKTRGQQVTLRCSPISGHKSVSWYQQVLGQGPQFIFQYYEKEERGRGNFPDRFSARQFPNYSSELNVNALLLGDSALYLCASSVHRISYNEQFFGPGTRLTVL.

This rearrangement joins TRBV4-1 to TRBJ2-7; 10 bases fit TRBD1. The CDR3 is 15 residues long. The germline CDR1 and CDR2 sequences are MGHRA and YSYEKL. The junction had 2 bases not matched to a gene; V was cut back by 3 bases and J by 0 bases. The CDR3 loop is CASSQGQGSSYEQYV. The CDR3 bases are TGCGCCAGCAGCCAGGGACAGGGGAGCTCCTACGAGCAGTACGTC.

This clonotype was observed a few times. The chain employs TRBV6-2 or TRBV6-3 and TRBJ2-6; maybe TRBD2 (6 bases). V lost 8 bases and J 3 bases, leaving 8 bases between the germline ends. This CDR3 comprises 13 residues. Germline V gene lookup returns CDR1 MNHEY and CDR2 SVGEGT. CDR3 residues: CASGGFGANVLTF. The CDR3 DNA reads as TGTGCCAGCGGAGGGTTTGGGGCCAACGTCCTGACTTTC.

DNA of the CDR3: TGTGCCAGCAGTCGGGACAGGGGGCTAGAAATAGCCAAAAACATTCAGTACTTC. This codes for CASSRDRGLEIAKNIQYF. The V and J genes are TRBV6-1 and TRBJ2-4; 12 bases map to TRBD1. Trimming cost V 5 bases and J 0 bases; bases outside gene matches: 8. The CDR3 has 18 amino acids. Germline V CDR1 and CDR2: MNHNS, SASEGT.

The CDR3: CASGRDGTEAFF. The CDR3 nucleotides read TGTGCCAGCGGGAGGGACGGCACTGAAGCTTTCTTT. The rearrangement joins TRBV6-2 or TRBV6-3 to TRBJ1-1; D is possibly TRBD1 (5 bases). Germline CDR1 is MNHEY and CDR2 is SVGEGT. The ends were cut back, 8 bases at V and 4 bases at J, with 11 bases in the middle. The CDR3 has 12 amino acids.

The chain is built from TRBV9 and TRBJ1-4; 11 nucleotides agree with TRBD1. The germline gives CDR1 SGDLS, CDR2 YYNGEE. This CDR3 is built from 16 residues. The V and J ends lost 4 bases and 1 base, in that order; junction bases with no gene match: 3. The CDR3 DNA reads TGTGCCAGCAGCTCGGGACAGGGGGTAACTAATGAAAAACTGTTTTTT. This encodes CASSSGQGVTNEKLFF.

In its sample, this clonotype was seen many times. The CDR3 DNA sequence: TGTGCCAGCAGTGACTCGGACAGGGGCGAGCAGTACTTC. Its protein product is CASSDSDRGEQYF. The rearrangement joins TRBV6-4 to TRBJ2-7; 9 bases agree with TRBD1. This CDR3 spans 13 amino acids. CDR1 is MRHNA and CDR2 is SNTAGT in the germline V gene. V lost 0 bases and J lost 6; bases outside the gene matches: 0.